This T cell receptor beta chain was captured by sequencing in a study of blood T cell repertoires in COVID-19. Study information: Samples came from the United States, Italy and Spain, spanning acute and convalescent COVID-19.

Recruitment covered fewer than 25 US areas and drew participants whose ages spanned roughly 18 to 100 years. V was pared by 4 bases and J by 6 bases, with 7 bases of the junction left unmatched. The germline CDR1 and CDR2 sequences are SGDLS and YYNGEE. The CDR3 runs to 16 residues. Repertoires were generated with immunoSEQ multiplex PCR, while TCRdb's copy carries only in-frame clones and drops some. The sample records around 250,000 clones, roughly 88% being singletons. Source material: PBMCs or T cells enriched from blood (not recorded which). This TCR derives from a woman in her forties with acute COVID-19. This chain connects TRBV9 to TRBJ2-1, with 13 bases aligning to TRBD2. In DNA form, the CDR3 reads TGTGCCAGCAGCCCACGGGGGACTAGCGGGACCAATGAGCAGTTCTTC. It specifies CASSPRGTSGTNEQFF.